This TCR beta chain comes out of a study of T cells after yellow fever vaccination. TCRdb used MiXCR to reprocess the 5' RACE reads, holding one entry per CDR3 protein. The table includes about 340,000 distinct CDR3 sequences, 3.5% to 4.5% detected once. The CDR3 spans 15 residues. The V and J ends lost 1 base and 5 bases, in that order; junction bases with no gene match: 5. Germline V gene sequence: CDR1 LGHNA, CDR2 YNFKEQ. This clonotype has at least ten counts. The specimen comprised PBMCs, sampled 5 days after the yellow fever booster vaccination. The gene calls are TRBV4-2 and TRBJ2-1; 7 nucleotides match TRBD1. The source of this sequence is a man between 18 and 29 years old who received the YFV17D yellow fever vaccine. The CDR3 nucleotides read TGTGCCAGCAGCCAAGCGGGACAGATAGACAATGAGCAGTTCTTC. Translation gives CASSQAGQIDNEQFF.